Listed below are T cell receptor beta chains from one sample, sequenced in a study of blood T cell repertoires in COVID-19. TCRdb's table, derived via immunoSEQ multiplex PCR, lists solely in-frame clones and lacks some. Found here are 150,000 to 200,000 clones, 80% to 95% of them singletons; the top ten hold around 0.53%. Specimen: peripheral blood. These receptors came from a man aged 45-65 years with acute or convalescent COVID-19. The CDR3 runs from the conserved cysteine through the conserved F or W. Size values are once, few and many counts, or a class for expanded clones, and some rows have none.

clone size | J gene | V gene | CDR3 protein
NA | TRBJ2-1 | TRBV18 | CASSPGLADYNEQFF
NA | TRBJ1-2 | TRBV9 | CASSPTGIFSGYTF
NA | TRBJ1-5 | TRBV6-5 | CASRDRGNQPQHF
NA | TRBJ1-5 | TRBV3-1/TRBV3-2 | CASSQDTTGGPQHF
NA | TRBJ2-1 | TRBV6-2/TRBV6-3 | CASSYLAGYNEQFF
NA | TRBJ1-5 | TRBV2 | CASSGQGLGPQHF
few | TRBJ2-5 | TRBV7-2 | CASSQGFQETQYF
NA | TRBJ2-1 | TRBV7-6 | CASQLAGGPFEQFF
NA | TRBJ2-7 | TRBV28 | CATTTPAYEQYF
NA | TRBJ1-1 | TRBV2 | CASSEAAGVTEAFF
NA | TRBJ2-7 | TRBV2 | CATGRGAYEQYF
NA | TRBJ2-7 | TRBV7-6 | CASSSPGTRSVYEQYF
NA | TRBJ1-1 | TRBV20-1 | CSASKGAAGNTEAFF
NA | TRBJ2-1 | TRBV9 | CASSVGVGTYNEQFF
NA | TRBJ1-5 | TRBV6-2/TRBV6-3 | CASSYRAVGASNQPQHF
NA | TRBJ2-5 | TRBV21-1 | CASSKELRGQETQYF
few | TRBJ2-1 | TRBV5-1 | CASSLTGVNEQFF
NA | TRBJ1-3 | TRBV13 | CASSSKAGQTFGNTIYF
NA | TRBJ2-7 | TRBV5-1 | CASSSGTGSYEQYF
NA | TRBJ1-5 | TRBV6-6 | CASSPREGTYSNQPQHF
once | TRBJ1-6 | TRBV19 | CASSPEWGHDYNSPLHF
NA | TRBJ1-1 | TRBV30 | CAWSRQGNTEAFF
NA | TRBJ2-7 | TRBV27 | CASGASGSLGQYF
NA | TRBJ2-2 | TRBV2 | CASRYRGPANTGELFF
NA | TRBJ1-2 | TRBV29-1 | CSVEDAQASPNGYTF
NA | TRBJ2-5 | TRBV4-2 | CASSHPGGSETQYF
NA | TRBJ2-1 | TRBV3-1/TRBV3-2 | CASSQGLAQEFF
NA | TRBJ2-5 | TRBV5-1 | CASSLNRETQYF
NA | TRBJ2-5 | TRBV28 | CASSFRGTDEGETQYF
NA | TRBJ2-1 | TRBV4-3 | CASSLSAGSYNEQFF
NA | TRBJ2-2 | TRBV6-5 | CASGTSGGETGELFF
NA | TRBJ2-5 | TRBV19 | CASSIGNSPQETQYF
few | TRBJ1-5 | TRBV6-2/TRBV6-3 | CASSGVSTLPQHF
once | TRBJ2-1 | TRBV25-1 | CASSVREGEQFF
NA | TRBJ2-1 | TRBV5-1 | CASSLTLAPAYNEQFF
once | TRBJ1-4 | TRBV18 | CASSPAGALWEKLFF
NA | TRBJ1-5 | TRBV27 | CASSRTVGFYNQPQHF
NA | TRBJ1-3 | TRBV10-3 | CAITPGSTGTGNTIYF
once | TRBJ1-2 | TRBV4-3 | CASSQGQTNYGYTF
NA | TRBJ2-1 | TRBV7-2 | CASSLYTTNEQFF
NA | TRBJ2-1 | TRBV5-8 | CASSLTGRGSGNEQFF